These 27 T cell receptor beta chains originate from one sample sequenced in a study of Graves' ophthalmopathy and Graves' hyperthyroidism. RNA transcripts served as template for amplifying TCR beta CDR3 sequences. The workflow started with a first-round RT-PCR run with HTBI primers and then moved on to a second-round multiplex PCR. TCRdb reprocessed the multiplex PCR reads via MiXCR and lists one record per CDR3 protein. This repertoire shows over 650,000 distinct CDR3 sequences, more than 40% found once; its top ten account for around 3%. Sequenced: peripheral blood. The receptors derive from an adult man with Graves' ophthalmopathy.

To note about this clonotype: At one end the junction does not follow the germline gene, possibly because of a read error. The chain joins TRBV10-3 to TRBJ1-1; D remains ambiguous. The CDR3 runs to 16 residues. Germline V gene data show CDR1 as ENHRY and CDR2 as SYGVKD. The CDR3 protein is CAISESSRQSNTEALF. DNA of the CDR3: TGTGCCATCAGTGAGTCTTCCAGGCAGTCGAACACTGAAGCTTTGTTT.

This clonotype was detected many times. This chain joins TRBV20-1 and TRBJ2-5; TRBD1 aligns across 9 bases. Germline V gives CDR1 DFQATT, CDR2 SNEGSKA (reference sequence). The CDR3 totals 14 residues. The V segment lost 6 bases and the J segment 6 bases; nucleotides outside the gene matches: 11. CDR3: CSATRTGEGKTQYF. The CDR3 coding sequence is TGCAGTGCAACTCGGACAGGGGAGGGAAAGACCCAGTACTTC.

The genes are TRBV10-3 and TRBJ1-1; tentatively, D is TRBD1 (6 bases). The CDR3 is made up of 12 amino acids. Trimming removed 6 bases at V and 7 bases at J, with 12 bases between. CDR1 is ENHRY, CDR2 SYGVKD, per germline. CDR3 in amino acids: CAIRPTGHEAFF. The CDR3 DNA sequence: TGTGCCATCAGACCGACAGGACATGAAGCTTTCTTT.

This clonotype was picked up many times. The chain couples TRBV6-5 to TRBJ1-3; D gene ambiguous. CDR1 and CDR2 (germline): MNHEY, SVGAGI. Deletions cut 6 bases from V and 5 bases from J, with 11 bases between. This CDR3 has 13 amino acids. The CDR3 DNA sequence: TGTGCCAGCAGCACCCCGGGGAGAAACACCATATATTTT. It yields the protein CASSTPGRNTIYF.

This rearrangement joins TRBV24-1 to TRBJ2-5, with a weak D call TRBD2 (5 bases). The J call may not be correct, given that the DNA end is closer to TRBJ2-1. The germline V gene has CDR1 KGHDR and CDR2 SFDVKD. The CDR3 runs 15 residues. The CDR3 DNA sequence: TGTGCCACCAGTGATTCGCGGAGGTCGTTAGATGAGCAGTTCTTC. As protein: CATSDSRRSLDEQFF.

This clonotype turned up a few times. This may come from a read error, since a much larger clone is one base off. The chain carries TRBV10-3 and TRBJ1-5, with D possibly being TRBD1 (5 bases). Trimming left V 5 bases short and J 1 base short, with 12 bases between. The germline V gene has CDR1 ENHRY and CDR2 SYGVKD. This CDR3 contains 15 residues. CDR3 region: CAISYGEGSNQPQHF. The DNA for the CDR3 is TGTGCCATCAGTTACGGGGAGGGGAGCAATCAGCCCCAGCATTTT.

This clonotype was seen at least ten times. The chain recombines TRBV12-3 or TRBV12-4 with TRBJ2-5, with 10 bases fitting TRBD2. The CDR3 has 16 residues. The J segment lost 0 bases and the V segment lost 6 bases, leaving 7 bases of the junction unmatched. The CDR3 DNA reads TGTGCCAGCAGACGGACTAGCGGCTCGTACCAAGAGACCCAGTACTTC. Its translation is CASRRTSGSYQETQYF.

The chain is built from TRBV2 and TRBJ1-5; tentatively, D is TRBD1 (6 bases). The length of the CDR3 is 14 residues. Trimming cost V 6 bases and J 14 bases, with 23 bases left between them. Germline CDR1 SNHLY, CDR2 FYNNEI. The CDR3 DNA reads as TGTGCCAGCAGCACGCCCTACAGGGAAACCTACGAGCATTTT. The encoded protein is CASSTPYRETYEHF.

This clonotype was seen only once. Written as DNA, the CDR3 is TGTGCCAGCAGCAGTTCATGGGAGGCACCCTACGAGCAGTACTTC. It translates to CASSSSWEAPYEQYF. The chain joins TRBV11-1 to TRBJ2-7, with D perhaps matching TRBD2 (6 bases). Trimming took 5 bases from V and 2 from J, leaving 16 bases between them. Germline CDR1 SGHAT, CDR2 FQDESV (reference sequence). CDR3 length: 15 residues.

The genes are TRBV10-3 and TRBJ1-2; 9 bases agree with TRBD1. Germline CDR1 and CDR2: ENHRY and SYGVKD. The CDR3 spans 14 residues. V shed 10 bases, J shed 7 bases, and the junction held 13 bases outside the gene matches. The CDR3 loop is CASRDGQGSGGYTF. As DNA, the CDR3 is TGTGCCAGCAGGGACGGACAGGGGTCAGGTGGCTACACCTTC.

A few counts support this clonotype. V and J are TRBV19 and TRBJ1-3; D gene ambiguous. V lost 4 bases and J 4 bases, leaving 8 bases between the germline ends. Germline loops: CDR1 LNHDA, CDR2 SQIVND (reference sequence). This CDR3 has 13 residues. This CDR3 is CASSTDGGNTIYF. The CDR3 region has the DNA TGTGCCAGTAGTACGGACGGAGGAAACACCATATATTTT.

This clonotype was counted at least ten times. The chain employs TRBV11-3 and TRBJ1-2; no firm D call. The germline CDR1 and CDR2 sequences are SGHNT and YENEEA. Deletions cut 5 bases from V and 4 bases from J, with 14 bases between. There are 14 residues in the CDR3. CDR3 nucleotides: TGTGCCAGCAGCCCGCAAAGCGGGTTCTATGGCTACACCTTC. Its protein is CASSPQSGFYGYTF.

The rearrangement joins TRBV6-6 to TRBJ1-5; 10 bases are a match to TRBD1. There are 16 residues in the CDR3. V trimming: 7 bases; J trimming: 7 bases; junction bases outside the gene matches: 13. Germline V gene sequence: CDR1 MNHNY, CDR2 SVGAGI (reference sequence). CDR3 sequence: CASIHKGTGAGQPQHF. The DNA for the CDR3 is TGTGCCAGCATCCATAAGGGGACAGGGGCCGGGCAGCCCCAGCATTTT.

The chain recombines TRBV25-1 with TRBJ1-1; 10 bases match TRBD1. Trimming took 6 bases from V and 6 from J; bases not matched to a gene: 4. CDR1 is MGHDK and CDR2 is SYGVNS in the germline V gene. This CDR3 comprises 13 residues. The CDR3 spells CASRWTGGAEAFF. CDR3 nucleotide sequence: TGTGCCAGCAGGTGGACAGGGGGGGCTGAAGCTTTCTTT.

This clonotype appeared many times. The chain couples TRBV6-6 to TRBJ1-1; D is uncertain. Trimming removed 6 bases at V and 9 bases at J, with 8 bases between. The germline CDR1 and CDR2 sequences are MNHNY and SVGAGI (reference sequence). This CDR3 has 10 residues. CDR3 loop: CASSTSQAFF. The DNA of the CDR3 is TGTGCCAGCAGCACGTCACAAGCTTTCTTT.

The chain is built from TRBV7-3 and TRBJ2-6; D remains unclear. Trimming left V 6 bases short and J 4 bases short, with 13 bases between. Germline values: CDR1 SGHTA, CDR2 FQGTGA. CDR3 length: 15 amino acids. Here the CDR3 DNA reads TGTGCCAGCAGTTCCCCGGTTTTGGGGGCCAACGTCCTGACTTTC. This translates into CASSSPVLGANVLTF.

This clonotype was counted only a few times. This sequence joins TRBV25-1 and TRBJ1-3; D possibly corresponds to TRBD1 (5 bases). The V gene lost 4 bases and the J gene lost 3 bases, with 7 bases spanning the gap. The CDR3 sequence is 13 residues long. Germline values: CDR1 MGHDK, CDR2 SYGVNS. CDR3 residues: CASSAGVGNTIYF. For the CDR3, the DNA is TGTGCCAGCAGTGCGGGGGTTGGAAACACCATATATTTT.

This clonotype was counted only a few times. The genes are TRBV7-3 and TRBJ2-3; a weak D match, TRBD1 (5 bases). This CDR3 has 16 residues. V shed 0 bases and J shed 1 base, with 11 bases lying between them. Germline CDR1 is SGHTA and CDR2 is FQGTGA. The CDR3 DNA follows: TGTGCCAGCAGCTTAACGGGCGAACAGGGCACAGATACGCAGTATTTT. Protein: CASSLTGEQGTDTQYF. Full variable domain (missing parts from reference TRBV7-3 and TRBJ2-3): GAGVSQTPSNKVTEKGKYVELRCDPISGHTALYWYRQSLGQGPEFLIYFQGTGAADDSGLPNDRFFAVRPEGSVSTLKIQRTERGDSAVYLCASSLTGEQGTDTQYFGPGTRLTVL.

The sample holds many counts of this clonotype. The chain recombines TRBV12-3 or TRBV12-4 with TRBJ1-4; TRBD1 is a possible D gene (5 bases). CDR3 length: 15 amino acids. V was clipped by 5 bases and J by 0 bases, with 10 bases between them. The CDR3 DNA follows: TGTGCCAGCAGTATAGGACAAGCAACTAATGAAAAACTGTTTTTT. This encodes CASSIGQATNEKLFF.

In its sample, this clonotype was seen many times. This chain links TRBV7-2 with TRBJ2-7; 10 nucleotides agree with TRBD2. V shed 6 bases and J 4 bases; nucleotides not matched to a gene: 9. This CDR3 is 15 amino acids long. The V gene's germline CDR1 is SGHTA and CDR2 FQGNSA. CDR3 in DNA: TGTGCCAGCAGTATGGTGGTAGCGGGGGGTTACGAGCAGTACTTC. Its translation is CASSMVVAGGYEQYF.

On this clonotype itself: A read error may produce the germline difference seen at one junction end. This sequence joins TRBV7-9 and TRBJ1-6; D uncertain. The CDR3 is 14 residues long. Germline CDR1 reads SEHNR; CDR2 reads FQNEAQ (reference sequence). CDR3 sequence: CASSFTAANSPLHF. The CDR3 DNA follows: TGTGCTAGCAGCTTTACGGCAGCTAATTCACCCCTCCACTTT.

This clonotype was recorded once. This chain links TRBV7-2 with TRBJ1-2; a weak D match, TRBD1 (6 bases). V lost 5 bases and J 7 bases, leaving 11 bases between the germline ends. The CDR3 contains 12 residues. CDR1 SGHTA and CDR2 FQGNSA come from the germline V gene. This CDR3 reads CASSPGAFGYTF. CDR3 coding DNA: TGTGCCAGCAGCCCAGGGGCTTTTGGCTACACCTTC.

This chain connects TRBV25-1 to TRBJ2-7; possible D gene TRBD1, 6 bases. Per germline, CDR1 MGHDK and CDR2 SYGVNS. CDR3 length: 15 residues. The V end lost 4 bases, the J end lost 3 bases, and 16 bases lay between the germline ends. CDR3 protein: CASSAPGVSGYEQYF. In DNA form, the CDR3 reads TGTGCCAGCAGTGCCCCAGGGGTTTCTGGCTACGAGCAGTACTTC.

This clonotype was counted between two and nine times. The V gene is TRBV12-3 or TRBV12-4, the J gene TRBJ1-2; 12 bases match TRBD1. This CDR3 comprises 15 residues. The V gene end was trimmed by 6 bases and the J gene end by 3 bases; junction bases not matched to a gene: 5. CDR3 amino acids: CASRDRDRGHYGYTF. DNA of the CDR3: TGTGCCAGCAGGGACCGGGACAGGGGGCACTATGGCTACACCTTC.

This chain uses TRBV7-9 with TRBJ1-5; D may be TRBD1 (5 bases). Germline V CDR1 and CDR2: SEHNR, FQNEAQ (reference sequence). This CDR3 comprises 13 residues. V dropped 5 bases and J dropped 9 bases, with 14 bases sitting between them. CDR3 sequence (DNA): TGTGCCAGCAGCCCCCTCGCGGGGCGGCCCCAGCATTTT. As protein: CASSPLAGRPQHF. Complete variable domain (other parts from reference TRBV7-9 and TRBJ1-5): DTGVSQNPRHKITKRGQNVTFRCDPISEHNRLYWYRQTLGQGPEFLTYFQNEAQLEKSRLLSDRFSAERPKGSFSTLEIQRTEQGDSAMYLCASSPLAGRPQHFGDGTRLSIL.

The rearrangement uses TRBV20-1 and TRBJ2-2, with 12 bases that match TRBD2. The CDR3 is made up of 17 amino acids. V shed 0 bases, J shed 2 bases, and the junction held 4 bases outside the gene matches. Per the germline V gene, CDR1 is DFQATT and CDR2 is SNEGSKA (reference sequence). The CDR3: CSARERGLAGNTGELFF. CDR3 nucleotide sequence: TGCAGTGCTAGAGAGAGGGGACTAGCGGGTAACACCGGGGAGCTGTTTTTT.

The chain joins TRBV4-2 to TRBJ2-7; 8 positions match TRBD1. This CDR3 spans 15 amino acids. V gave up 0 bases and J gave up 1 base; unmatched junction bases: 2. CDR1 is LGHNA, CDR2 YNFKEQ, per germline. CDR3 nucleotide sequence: TGTGCCAGCAGCCAAGATTGGACAGGGTCCTACGAGCAGTACTTC. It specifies CASSQDWTGSYEQYF.